This T cell receptor beta chain was sequenced for a study of T cell responses to AZD1222 COVID-19 vaccine. Clones were sequenced by immunoSEQ multiplex PCR, and TCRdb holds only the in-frame ones, with some missing. The table has approximately 120,000 clones, 80% to 90% seen once. Study conclusions and caveats: Of the AZD1222 recipients, only 5 or 6 were seropositive at baseline. Donors in the cohort were predominantly white British and more often female, and clonal diversity was possibly underestimated. Breadth and depth of Spike-specific TCRs rose after two AZD1222 doses. The peak T cell response came first, and repertoires were sampled only after it.

On this clone: Its matching antigen is unknown.

The CDR3 is 13 amino acids. The germline V gene has CDR1 SEHNR and CDR2 FQNEAQ (reference sequence). The germline V and J ends were trimmed by 6 bases and 1 base, with 9 bases remaining between them. The sequence was collected from an adult in good health. Sequenced material: peripheral blood, taken on day 0 of AZD1222 vaccination. The chain uses TRBV7-9 and TRBJ1-1; D call uncertain. As DNA, the CDR3 is TGTGCCAGCAGGGGGAACCAGAACACTGAAGCTTTCTTT. The encoded protein is CASRGNQNTEAFF. Based on the CDR3 plus reference TRBV7-9 and TRBJ1-1, the full variable domain is DTGVSQNPRHKITKRGQNVTFRCDPISEHNRLYWYRQTLGQGPEFLTYFQNEAQLEKSRLLSDRFSAERPKGSFSTLEIQRTEQGDSAMYLCASRGNQNTEAFFGQGTRLTVV.